This T cell receptor beta chain derives from a study of shared clonotypes between healthy human individuals. Trimming stripped 4 bases from V and 6 bases from J, with 18 bases between. Germline V gene data show CDR1 as SGHTA and CDR2 as FQGNSA. The CDR3 contains 15 residues. Data came from immunoSEQ multiplex PCR; TCRdb stores just in-frame clones and leaves some out. The table records about 2.5 million clones, roughly 92% of them present only once. V gene TRBV7-2 combines with J gene TRBJ1-2; unclear D gene. The source is a man aged 18 to 30 in good health. Some clones in this sample may be carry-over from other donors' samples. Sequencing was done on a sample of naive CD4+ T cells from PBMCs. The subset: CD45RA+ positively selected. CDR3 protein: CASSSDAGWVDGYTF. CDR3 bases: TGTGCCAGCAGCTCGGACGCTGGGTGGGTCGATGGCTACACCTTC.